This T cell receptor beta chain originates from a study of OX40 agonist ivuxolimab in advanced cancers. The V and J ends lost 6 bases and 0 bases, in that order; junction bases with no gene match: 8. The CDR3 is 18 residues long. The germline V gene encodes CDR1 MDHEN and CDR2 SYDVKM. Clones were read by immunoSEQ multiplex PCR, and TCRdb kept only the in-frame ones, dropping some. This sample has more than 75,000 clones, with 85% found just once. The TCR was taken from an adult with an advanced solid tumor such as melanoma, head and neck, liver or kidney cancer. The sequences come from CD4+ or CD8+ T cells sorted from blood, collected in a trial of the OX40 agonist ivuxolimab. This chain connects TRBV28 to TRBJ2-6; 10 bases are a match to TRBD2. In DNA form, the CDR3 reads TGTGCCAGCAGACCTACTAGCGGGACGAGCTCTGGGGCCAACGTCCTGACTTTC. It encodes CASRPTSGTSSGANVLTF.